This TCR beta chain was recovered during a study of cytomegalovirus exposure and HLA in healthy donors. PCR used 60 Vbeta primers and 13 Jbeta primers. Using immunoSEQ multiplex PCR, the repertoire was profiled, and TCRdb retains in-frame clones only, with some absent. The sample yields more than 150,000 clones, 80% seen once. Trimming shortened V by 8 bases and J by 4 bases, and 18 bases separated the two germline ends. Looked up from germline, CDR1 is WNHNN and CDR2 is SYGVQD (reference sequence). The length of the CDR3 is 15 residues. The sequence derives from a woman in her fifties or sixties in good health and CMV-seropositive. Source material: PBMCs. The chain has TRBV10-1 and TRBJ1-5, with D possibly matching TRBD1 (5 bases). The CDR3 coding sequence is TGCGCCAGCCTAAGGAACCGGGGACTTAATCAGCCCCAGCATTTT. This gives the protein CASLRNRGLNQPQHF.